This entry lists 13 T cell receptor beta chains sequenced from one sample in a study of shared clonotypes between healthy human individuals. This table comes from immunoSEQ multiplex PCR, and its TCRdb copy is limited to in-frame clones, with some not included. The sample has fewer than 3 million clones, around 90% seen once. Sequencing was done on a sample of naive CD4+ T cells from PBMCs. Subset indicated: CD45RA+ positively selected. The receptors derive from a man between 18 and 35 years old in good health. Some clones in this sample may be carry-over from other donors' samples.

Remarks on this clone: Additional DNA sequences in this sample encode the identical CDR3. V is TRBV6-1 and J is TRBJ2-7; possibly TRBD1 for D (5 bases). The CDR3 has 13 residues. V was pared by 9 bases and J by 3 bases, with 15 bases between. Germline CDR1 is MNHNS and CDR2 is SASEGT. The CDR3 here is CASSPGASYEQYF. CDR3 sequence (DNA): TGTGCCAGTTCCCCTGGGGCTAGCTACGAGCAGTACTTC.

V and J are TRBV30 and TRBJ2-3, with 11 bases matching TRBD2. V was clipped by 2 bases and J by 4 bases; unmatched bases: 8. This CDR3 has 16 amino acids. The V gene's germline CDR1 is GTSNPN and CDR2 SVGIG (reference sequence). In DNA, the CDR3 is TGTGCCTGGAGTCCCGGACTAGCGGGTGAAGCAGATACGCAGTATTTT. Amino acids: CAWSPGLAGEADTQYF.

Concerning this clone itself: Additional DNA sequences in this sample encode the identical CDR3. This chain uses TRBV4-2 with TRBJ2-7; D uncertain. Germline assignment: CDR1 LGHNA and CDR2 YNFKEQ. The CDR3 has 12 residues. V was pared by 0 bases and J by 3 bases, with 3 bases between. Here the CDR3 DNA reads TGTGCCAGCAGCCAAGATCGCTACGAGCAGTACTTC. Protein: CASSQDRYEQYF.

V and J are TRBV29-1 and TRBJ2-5; weak D call: TRBD2 (6 bases). Germline CDR1 and CDR2: SQVTM and ANQGSEA. Between the trimmed V and J ends, which lost 4 bases and 2 bases, there was a span of 20 bases. The CDR3 is 16 residues long. The CDR3 loop is CSVAPSFSGVQETQYF. Written as DNA, the CDR3 is TGCAGCGTTGCCCCAAGTTTTTCGGGAGTACAAGAGACCCAGTACTTC.

The chain is built from TRBV2 and TRBJ2-7; D is ambiguous. Germline CDR1 and CDR2: SNHLY and FYNNEI. The CDR3 spans 13 residues. V lost 7 bases and J 0 bases, leaving 10 bases between the germline ends. The CDR3 DNA reads as TGTGCCAGCACTCTTGTCGCCTCCTACGAGCAGTACTTC. Residues: CASTLVASYEQYF.

This clone was recorded once. The rearrangement links TRBV11-2 to TRBJ2-1; 8 nucleotides align to TRBD1. After removal of 2 bases from V and 9 bases from J, the junction contained 6 bases not matched to a gene. Germline CDR1 is SGHAT and CDR2 is FQNNGV. The CDR3 spans 14 residues. The CDR3 DNA follows: TGTGCCAGCAGCTTAATTTGGACAGGGATTGAGCAGTTCTTC. Translation gives CASSLIWTGIEQFF.

The genes are TRBV4-2 and TRBJ2-2, with a tentative D call TRBD2 (5 bases). The germline V and J ends were trimmed by 0 bases and 6 bases, with 23 bases remaining between them. Germline lookup yields CDR1 LGHNA and CDR2 YNFKEQ. The CDR3 extends over 19 amino acids. CDR3 residues: CASSQDIGSVLLGAGELFF. The CDR3 coding sequence is TGTGCCAGCAGCCAAGACATAGGGAGCGTTCTTCTCGGCGCCGGGGAGCTGTTTTTT.

The chain joins TRBV30 to TRBJ1-3; D is unclear. Trimming stripped 7 bases from V and 0 bases from J, with 7 bases between. Germline CDR1 reads GTSNPN; CDR2 reads SVGIG (reference sequence). This CDR3 spans 12 amino acids. The CDR3 DNA is TGTGCCTCCCACACCTCTGGAAACACCATATATTTT. It translates to CASHTSGNTIYF. The full variable domain, in which reference TRBV30 and TRBJ1-3 provide the parts outside the CDR3, is SQTIHQWPATLVQPVGSPLSLECTVEGTSNPNLYWYRQAAGRGLQLLFYSVGIGQISSEVPQNLSASRPQDRQFILSSKKLLLSDSGFYLCASHTSGNTIYFGEGSWLTVV.

This chain joins TRBV19 and TRBJ2-2; 7 nucleotides line up with TRBD1. The CDR3 totals 17 residues. Germline trimming cut 6 bases from V and 5 bases from J; bases unmatched to any gene: 15. Germline CDR1 and CDR2: LNHDA and SQIVND (reference sequence). In DNA form, the CDR3 reads TGTGCCAGTAGCTATAATCCGGGACAGCCTCGGACCGGGGAGCTGTTTTTT. This sequence encodes CASSYNPGQPRTGELFF. The variable domain in full, completed from reference TRBV19 and TRBJ2-2, reads DGGITQSPKYLFRKEGQNVTLSCEQNLNHDAMYWYRQDPGQGLRLIYYSQIVNDFQKGDIAEGYSVSREKKESFPLTVTSAQKNPTAFYLCASSYNPGQPRTGELFFGEGSRLTVL.

The CDR3 bases are TGTGCCATCAGTGACGATTTACAGGGAGGTGGGGAGCTGTTTTTT. Translating gives CAISDDLQGGGELFF. The V gene is TRBV10-3, the J gene TRBJ2-2, with D tentatively TRBD1 or TRBD2 (6 bases each). This CDR3 spans 15 amino acids. Germline V gene lookup returns CDR1 ENHRY and CDR2 SYGVKD. V lost 3 bases, J lost 8 bases, and 16 bases lay in between.

This chain joins TRBV18 and TRBJ2-7; 8 bases match TRBD2. CDR1 and CDR2 from the germline V gene are KGHSH and LQKENI. V dropped 3 bases and J dropped 4; count of bases not matched to a gene: 14. The CDR3 spans 17 residues. This CDR3 reads CASSPTDTAGGPYEQYF. The DNA of the CDR3 is TGTGCCAGCTCACCCACCGATACGGCGGGAGGCCCTTACGAGCAGTACTTC.

V gene TRBV5-6 combines with J gene TRBJ1-2; TRBD1 matches at 12 bases. This CDR3 is 15 amino acids long. Germline V gene lookup returns CDR1 SGHDT and CDR2 YYEEEE. Germline trimming cut 0 bases from V and 7 bases from J; bases unmatched to any gene: 4. CDR3 protein: CASSLVGTGGRGYTF. The CDR3 DNA follows: TGTGCCAGCAGCTTGGTTGGGACAGGGGGCCGTGGCTACACCTTC.

This clone appeared a single time. Other DNA sequences from this sample encode an identical CDR3 as well. The chain has TRBV11-2 and TRBJ1-5; D call uncertain. Looked up from germline, CDR1 is SGHAT and CDR2 is FQNNGV. The CDR3 runs to 14 residues. V dropped 1 base and J dropped 3 bases, with 7 bases sitting between them. The CDR3 is CASSLGPSNQPQHF. CDR3 sequence (DNA): TGTGCCAGCAGCTTAGGCCCTTCCAATCAGCCCCAGCATTTT.